The TCR beta chain described here comes from a study of beta chain features in type 1 diabetes. As for the study in general: All samples yielded roughly 110 million examined sorted cells.

Trimming shortened V by 3 bases and J by 6 bases, and 12 bases separated the two germline ends. The V gene's germline CDR1 is SGDLS and CDR2 YYNGEE. This CDR3 has 13 residues. Expressed TCRB transcripts were sequenced after all isolated RNA was converted to cDNA. Libraries were prepared by immunoSEQ multiplex PCR; TCRdb keeps only in-frame clonotypes and omits some of them. The sample has fewer than 350,000 clones, around 19% seen once. The receptor comes from a woman aged 18-29 years in good health. The rearrangement uses TRBV9 and TRBJ1-1; maybe TRBD1 (5 bases). Sample: naive CD4+ T cells from blood. CDR3 region: CASSAAGSSEAFF. CDR3 coding DNA: TGTGCCAGCAGCGCGGCAGGGTCCTCTGAAGCTTTCTTT.